One T cell receptor (beta chain) is described in this entry. Its antigen remains unidentified. This sample was taken from a study of graft-versus-host responses after intestinal transplantation. Study context: Recipients were all induced with anti-thymocyte globulin, then given tacrolimus and steroids for roughly three years.

CDR1 and CDR2 from the germline V gene are SGHDN and FVKESK. The CDR3 contains 17 residues. V lost 1 base and J lost 0, with 13 bases in between. TCRdb keeps only in-frame clones here, not all; method: immunoSEQ multiplex PCR. The sample carries some 5,600 clones, around four fifths recorded once. Graft tissue processing released intraepithelial and lamina propria lymphocytes. General observations from the study: GvH clones detected in recipient marrow included some appearing first in ileum or blood. Across patients carrying graft-donor T cell macrochimerism, allografts held high graft-versus-host to host-versus-graft clonal ratios.

The rearrangement links TRBV14 to TRBJ2-4; D perhaps matches TRBD2 (5 bases). Specimen: ileum tissue, collected approximately 230 days after intestinal transplant. The TCR comes from a human patient who received an intestinal transplant, so some T cells may come from the graft donor. The CDR3 region has the DNA TGTGCCAGCAGCCAAGGCCCCGGGGTTCTAGCCAAAAACATTCAGTACTTC. Amino acid sequence: CASSQGPGVLAKNIQYF.